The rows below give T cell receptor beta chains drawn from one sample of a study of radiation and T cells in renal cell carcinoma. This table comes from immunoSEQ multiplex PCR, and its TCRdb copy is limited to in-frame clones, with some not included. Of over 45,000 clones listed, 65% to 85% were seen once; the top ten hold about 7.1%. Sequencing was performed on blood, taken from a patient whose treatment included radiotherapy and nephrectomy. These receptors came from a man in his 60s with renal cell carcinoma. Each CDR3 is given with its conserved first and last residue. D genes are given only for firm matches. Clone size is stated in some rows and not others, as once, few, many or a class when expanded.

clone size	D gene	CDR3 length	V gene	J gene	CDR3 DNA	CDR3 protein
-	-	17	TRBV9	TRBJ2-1	TGTGCCAGCAGCCGTGAGGGGGGGGCCAGCTCCTACAATGAGCAGTTCTTC	CASSREGGASSYNEQFF
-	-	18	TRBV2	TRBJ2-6	TGTGCCAGCAGTGGCGGTATGGGCAGAAGCTCTGGGGCCAACGTCCTGACTTTC	CASSGGMGRSSGANVLTF
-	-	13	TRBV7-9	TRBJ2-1	TGTGCCAGCAGCCCCGGACAGTACAATGAGCAGTTCTTC	CASSPGQYNEQFF
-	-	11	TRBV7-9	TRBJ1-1	TGTGCCAGCAGCTTCTCCACTGAAGCTTTCTTT	CASSFSTEAFF
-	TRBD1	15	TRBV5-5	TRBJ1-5	TGTGCCAGCAGCTTGGCCGGGACAGGCGATCAGCCCCAGCATTTT	CASSLAGTGDQPQHF
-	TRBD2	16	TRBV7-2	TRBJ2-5	TGTGCCAGCAGCCCTGGGTTAGCGGGGCCTCAGGAGACCCAGTACTTC	CASSPGLAGPQETQYF
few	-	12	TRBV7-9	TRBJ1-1	TGTGCCAGCAGCGTATACAGGAGTGAAGCTTTCTTT	CASSVYRSEAFF
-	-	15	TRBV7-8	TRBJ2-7	TGTGCCAGCAGCGTCCGCCGGGACAAGCCGGGCGAGCAGTACTTC	CASSVRRDKPGEQYF
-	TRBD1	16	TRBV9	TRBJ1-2	TGTGCCAGCAGCGTGGGACAGGGAGAGGCAAACTATGGCTACACCTTC	CASSVGQGEANYGYTF
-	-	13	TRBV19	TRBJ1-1	TGTGCCAGTAGTACCCGCGGCGGGACTGAAGCTTTCTTT	CASSTRGGTEAFF
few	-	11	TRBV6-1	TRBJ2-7	TGTGCCAGCAGTGGGGTGTACGAGCAGTACTTC	CASSGVYEQYF
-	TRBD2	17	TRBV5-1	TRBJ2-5	TGCGCCAGCAACCTAAACGGCGGGAGTGGGGTAGGGGAGACCCAGTACTTC	CASNLNGGSGVGETQYF
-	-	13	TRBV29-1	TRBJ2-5	TGCAGCGTTGAAGTTGCAGGGCAAGAGACCCAGTACTTC	CSVEVAGQETQYF
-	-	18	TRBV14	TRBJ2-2	TGTGCCAGCAGCCGCCTATTACTCCGGGATCCGAACACCGGGGAGCTGTTTTTT	CASSRLLLRDPNTGELFF
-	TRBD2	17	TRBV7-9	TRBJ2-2	TGTGCCAGCAGCCTCGACCTACTAGCGGTGAACACCGGGGAGCTGTTTTTT	CASSLDLLAVNTGELFF
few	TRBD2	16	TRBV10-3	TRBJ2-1	TGTGCCATCAGTGAGTCATATGGGGGGGGCTACAATGAGCAGTTCTTC	CAISESYGGGYNEQFF
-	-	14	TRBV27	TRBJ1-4	TGTGCCAGCAGTCCTCAGGGAAAGGAGGAAAAACTGTTTTTT	CASSPQGKEEKLFF
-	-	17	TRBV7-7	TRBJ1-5	TGTGCCAGCAGCTTCCACGGAAGGAAAGGGAGCAATCAGCCCCAGCATTTT	CASSFHGRKGSNQPQHF
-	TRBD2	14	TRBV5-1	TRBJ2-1	TGCGCCAGCAGCTCGGGGACTAGCGGGGGTGAGCAGTTCTTC	CASSSGTSGGEQFF
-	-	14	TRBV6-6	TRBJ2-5	TGTGCCAGCAGTTACTCTGGGGGACAAGAGACCCAGTACTTC	CASSYSGGQETQYF
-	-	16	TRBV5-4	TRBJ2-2	TGTGCCAGCAGCTTGAATTGGGGCTCGAACACCGGGGAGCTGTTTTTT	CASSLNWGSNTGELFF
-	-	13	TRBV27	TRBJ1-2	TGTGCCAGCAGTTTTTTGGCTCCATATGGCTACACCTTC	CASSFLAPYGYTF
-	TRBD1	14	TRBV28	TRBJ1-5	TGTGCCAGCAGTCTACAGGGGGCGGATCAGCCCCAGCATTTT	CASSLQGADQPQHF
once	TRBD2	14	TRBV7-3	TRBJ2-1	TGTGCCAGCAGCTCGGGACTACCATACAATGAGCAGTTCTTC	CASSSGLPYNEQFF
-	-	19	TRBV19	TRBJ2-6	TGTGCCAGTAGTATAGATCGAGACAGTTCTTTCTCTGGGGCCAACGTCCTGACTTTC	CASSIDRDSSFSGANVLTF
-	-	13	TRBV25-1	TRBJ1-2	TGTGCCAGCAGTGAATTGCCAGCCTATGGCTACACCTTC	CASSELPAYGYTF
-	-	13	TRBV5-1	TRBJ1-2	TGCGCCAGCAGCCTTACAGTCAACTATGGCTACACCTTC	CASSLTVNYGYTF
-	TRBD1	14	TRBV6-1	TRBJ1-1	TGTGCCAGCAGTACCGGACAGGGGGGACTTGAAGCTTTCTTT	CASSTGQGGLEAFF
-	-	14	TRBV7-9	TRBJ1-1	TGTGCCAGCAGCTTAGACAGGAGGGCCTCTGAAGCTTTCTTT	CASSLDRRASEAFF
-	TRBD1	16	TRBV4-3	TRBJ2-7	TGCGCCAGCAGCCAAGCTTCCGGGACAGGGGGTTGGGAGCAGTACTTC	CASSQASGTGGWEQYF
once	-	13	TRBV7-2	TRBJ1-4	TGTGCCAGCAGCTCTTACAGGGAGGAAAAACTGTTTTTT	CASSSYREEKLFF
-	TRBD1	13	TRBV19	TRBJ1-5	TGTGCCACCGCGGGACAGGGGAATCAGCCCCAGCATTTT	CATAGQGNQPQHF
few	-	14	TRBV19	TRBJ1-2	TGTGCCAGTAGTATAGCCGGGGAAAGCTATGGCTACACCTTC	CASSIAGESYGYTF
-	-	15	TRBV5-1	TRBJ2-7	TGCGCCAGCAGCTTGGATAGTCGGGGGACAGTCGCACAGTACTTC	CASSLDSRGTVAQYF
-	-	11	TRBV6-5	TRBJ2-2	TGTGCCAGCAGCTCTTTCGGGGAGCTGTTTTTT	CASSSFGELFF
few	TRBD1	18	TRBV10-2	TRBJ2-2	TGCGCCAGCAGTGAGTCGAGACGGACAGGGGCCGACACCGGGGAGCTGTTTTTT	CASSESRRTGADTGELFF
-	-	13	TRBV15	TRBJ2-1	TGTGCCACCAGCAGAGAGGAGGGAATAGAGCAGTTCTTC	CATSREEGIEQFF
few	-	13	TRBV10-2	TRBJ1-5	TGCGCCAGCACCGAGGGAAGGGCCTCGCCCCAGCATTTT	CASTEGRASPQHF
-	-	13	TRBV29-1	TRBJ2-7	TGCAGCGTGGGGAGTCTAGCCTCCTACGAGCAGTACTTC	CSVGSLASYEQYF
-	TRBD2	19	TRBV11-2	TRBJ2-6	TGTGCCAGCAGCCCGACTAGCGGGAGACTTCCCTCTGGGGCCAACGTCCTGACTTTC	CASSPTSGRLPSGANVLTF
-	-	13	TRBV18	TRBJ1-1	TGTGCCAGCTCACCGGGGACGGACACTGAAGCTTTCTTT	CASSPGTDTEAFF
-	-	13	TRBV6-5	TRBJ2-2	TGTGCCAGCAGTTTCGCCAGGGGCGTGGAGCTGTTTTTT	CASSFARGVELFF
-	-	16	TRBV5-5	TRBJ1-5	TGTGCCAGCAGCTTGGCCTACTCAGGTCCGGGTCAGCCCCAGCATTTT	CASSLAYSGPGQPQHF
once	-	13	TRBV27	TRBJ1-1	TGTGCCAGCAGGGGGCAGGGGAACACTGAAGCTTTCTTT	CASRGQGNTEAFF
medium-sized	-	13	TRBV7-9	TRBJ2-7	TGTGCCAGCAGCTTAGGACATCCCAACGAGCAGTACTTC	CASSLGHPNEQYF
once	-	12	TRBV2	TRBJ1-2	TGTGCCAGCAGTGAAAACAGGGCTGGCTACACCTTC	CASSENRAGYTF
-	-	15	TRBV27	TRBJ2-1	TGTGCCAGCGGACAACAGGGTTTCTCCTACAATGAGCAGTTCTTC	CASGQQGFSYNEQFF
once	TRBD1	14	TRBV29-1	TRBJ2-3	TGCAGCGAACGGACAGGGACCCCCACAGATACGCAGTATTTT	CSERTGTPTDTQYF
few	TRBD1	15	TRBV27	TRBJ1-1	TGTGCCAGCAGTTTAGATCAGGGGGCGGACACTGAAGCTTTCTTT	CASSLDQGADTEAFF
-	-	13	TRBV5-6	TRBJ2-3	TGTGCCAGCAGCTCCCTGGACATGTACGCGCAGTATTTT	CASSSLDMYAQYF
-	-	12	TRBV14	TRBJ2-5	TGTGCCAGCAGCCAAGAGGGACTGCTTCTGTACTTC	CASSQEGLLLYF
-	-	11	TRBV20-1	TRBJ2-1	TGCAGTGCTGGATCCTACAATGAGCAGTTCTTC	CSAGSYNEQFF
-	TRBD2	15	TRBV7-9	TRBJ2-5	TGTGCCAGCAGCTTAGATGCGGGGGGAGGAGAGACCCAGTACTTC	CASSLDAGGGETQYF
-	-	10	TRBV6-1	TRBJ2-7	TGTGCCACCACCCCCTACGAGCAGTACTTC	CATTPYEQYF
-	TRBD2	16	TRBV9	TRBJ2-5	TGTGCCAGCAGCGCCCTAGCGGGGGGTAACCAAGAGACCCAGTACTTC	CASSALAGGNQETQYF